The 18 T cell receptor beta chains given below trace back to one sample, sequenced in a study of T cell changes during pregnancy in multiple sclerosis. Assay used: immunoSEQ multiplex PCR; TCRdb lists only in-frame clones, some missing. Here the sample spans approximately 60,000 clones, about 83% being singletons. The sequencing sample was made of peripheral blood from another person, used as feeder cells. The receptors come from a human donor whose cells served as feeder cells for cultures in a pregnancy study.

This clone was seen just once. This chain links TRBV30 with TRBJ2-3; D may be TRBD1 or TRBD2 (5 bases each). The ends were cut back, 8 bases at V and 8 bases at J, with 17 bases in the middle. From germline, CDR1 is GTSNPN and CDR2 SVGIG (reference sequence). There are 12 residues in the CDR3. CDR3 DNA sequence: TGTGCCCTAGAGGGGCAACCAGCTACGCAGTATTTT. The encoded protein is CALEGQPATQYF.

The chain links TRBV5-1 to TRBJ2-5; D gene unclear. Per germline, CDR1 SGHRS and CDR2 YFSETQ. This CDR3 comprises 15 residues. V was trimmed by 0 bases and J by 1 base, leaving 10 bases between them. Here the CDR3 DNA reads TGCGCCAGCAGCTTGGGGCAAGGAATCCAAGAGACCCAGTACTTC. It translates to CASSLGQGIQETQYF.

This chain joins TRBV5-4 and TRBJ2-7; 10 nucleotides agree with TRBD2. Trimming at V came to 4 bases and at J to 2 bases, leaving 9 bases not matched to a gene. The V gene's germline CDR1 is SGHNT and CDR2 YYREEE (reference sequence). CDR3 length: 16 residues. The CDR3 loop reads CASSAGGTSGTYEQYF. The CDR3 coding sequence is TGTGCCAGCAGCGCCGGCGGCACTAGCGGGACCTACGAGCAGTACTTC.

The V call is TRBV7-8, the J call TRBJ1-4, with a weak D call TRBD1 (5 bases). Trimming cost V 0 bases and J 8 bases, with 16 bases left between them. The CDR3 extends over 16 amino acids. Germline V gives CDR1 SGHVS, CDR2 FQNEAQ. The CDR3 nucleotides read TGTGCCAGCAGCTTAGCGGAGGGACCAATAGGGGAAAAACTGTTTTTT. This gives the protein CASSLAEGPIGEKLFF.

The chain joins TRBV28 to TRBJ2-7; D gene ambiguous. V was cut by 4 bases and J by 0 bases, with 16 bases left in between. This CDR3 has 16 residues. Germline lookup yields CDR1 MDHEN and CDR2 SYDVKM. CDR3 bases: TGTGCCAGCAGTTCCTACCTTAACCCCTTCTCCTACGAGCAGTACTTC. It specifies CASSSYLNPFSYEQYF.

This chain links TRBV2 with TRBJ1-1, with D unresolved. Per germline, CDR1 SNHLY and CDR2 FYNNEI. With 2 bases removed from V and 6 bases from J, the gap between germline ends came to 16 bases. The length of the CDR3 is 15 residues. The CDR3 here is CASSERADHWAEAFF. CDR3 nucleotide sequence: TGTGCCAGCAGTGAAAGGGCAGATCACTGGGCTGAAGCTTTCTTT.

The genes are TRBV10-3 and TRBJ1-2; no firm D call. This CDR3 contains 13 residues. V lost 3 bases to trimming and J lost 4 bases, with 9 bases between them. Germline loops: CDR1 ENHRY, CDR2 SYGVKD. The DNA of the CDR3 is TGTGCCATCAGTGAACGGGGAATCTATGGCTACACCTTC. Protein: CAISERGIYGYTF.

This chain connects TRBV29-1 to TRBJ2-7; D gene ambiguous. The ends were cut back, 5 bases at V and 4 bases at J, with 9 bases in the middle. The CDR3 is 11 amino acids. Germline-derived CDR1 and CDR2 are SQVTM and ANQGSEA. CDR3 in DNA: TGCAGCGTTTCAGAAAGATACGAGCAGTACTTC. This sequence encodes CSVSERYEQYF.

V is TRBV18 and J is TRBJ2-7; D is uncertain. Trimming shortened V by 3 bases and J by 1 base, and 4 bases separated the two germline ends. Germline lookup yields CDR1 KGHSH and CDR2 LQKENI. The CDR3 is 12 amino acids. Written as DNA, the CDR3 is TGTGCCAGCTCACCGGGATCCTACGAGCAGTACTTC. Residues: CASSPGSYEQYF.

The chain is built from TRBV6-1 and TRBJ2-7, with TRBD1 matching 8 bases. Germline-derived CDR1 and CDR2 are MNHNS and SASEGT. The J segment lost 1 base and the V segment lost 6 bases, leaving 8 bases of the junction unmatched. CDR3 length: 15 amino acids. The CDR3 DNA is TGTGCCAGCAGGGGGGTGGGGACAGGATCCTACGAGCAGTACTTC. This gives the protein CASRGVGTGSYEQYF.

For the CDR3, the DNA is TGTGCCAGCAGTGAAGTAGTAGAAGGGAATGAGCAGTTCTTC. Translated, it gives CASSEVVEGNEQFF. J is TRBJ2-1 and V is TRBV6-1; D gene ambiguous. This CDR3 contains 14 residues. V dropped 1 base and J dropped 7 bases, with 11 bases sitting between them. Germline V lookup: CDR1 MNHNS, CDR2 SASEGT.

As concerns this clone: One junction end does not reproduce the germline sequence, and a read error may be involved. The V call is TRBV14, the J call TRBJ2-1, with TRBD2 identical over 13 bases. CDR1 is SGHDN, CDR2 FVKESK, per germline. The CDR3 is 15 residues long. CDR3 sequence: CASSQGLAGVNEQFF. CDR3 nucleotide sequence: TGTGCCAGCAGTCAAGGACTAGCGGGAGTAAATGAGCAGTTCTTC.

This rearrangement joins TRBV25-1 to TRBJ1-1; 9 positions match TRBD1. CDR1 is MGHDK, CDR2 SYGVNS, per germline. There are 14 residues in the CDR3. V trimming: 3 bases; J trimming: 9 bases; junction bases outside the gene matches: 8. This chain's CDR3 is CASSDEGDREKAFF. As DNA, the CDR3 is TGTGCCAGCAGTGATGAAGGGGACAGGGAGAAAGCTTTCTTT.

The CDR3 coding sequence is TGTGCCAGTAACCGGGACAGGGGGCAGGAGACCCAGTACTTC. This sequence encodes CASNRDRGQETQYF. This chain joins TRBV5-4 and TRBJ2-5; 12 nucleotides align to TRBD1. Germline CDR1 is SGHNT and CDR2 is YYREEE (reference sequence). V gave up 8 bases and J gave up 5 bases; unmatched junction bases: 7. The CDR3 sequence is 14 residues long.

The chain couples TRBV4-2 to TRBJ1-2, with D possibly TRBD1 on 5 matching bases. Germline CDR1 LGHNA, CDR2 YNFKEQ. This CDR3 has 18 residues. Trimming cost V 0 bases and J 0 bases, with 17 bases left between them. This chain's CDR3 is CASSQDTMSGAPNYGYTF. The CDR3 DNA reads as TGTGCCAGCAGCCAAGACACGATGAGCGGGGCGCCTAACTATGGCTACACCTTC.

This chain joins TRBV7-3 and TRBJ2-1, with TRBD2 identical over 7 bases. The CDR3 extends over 17 amino acids. CDR1 is SGHTA, CDR2 FQGTGA, per germline. The J segment lost 4 bases and the V segment lost 1 base, leaving 10 bases of the junction unmatched. As DNA, the CDR3 is TGTGCCAGCAGCTTAAAAGCGGGAAGTGCTTATTACAATGAGCAGTTCTTC. Its translation is CASSLKAGSAYYNEQFF.

This chain links TRBV19 with TRBJ2-1; no definite D call. CDR3 size: 15 residues. CDR1 is LNHDA and CDR2 is SQIVND in the germline V gene (reference sequence). The V end lost 6 bases, the J end lost 0 bases, and 12 bases lay between the germline ends. In DNA, the CDR3 is TGTGCCAGTAGCCGGGCGATTAGCTCCTACAATGAGCAGTTCTTC. Translating gives CASSRAISSYNEQFF. The whole variable domain, filled in from reference TRBV19 and TRBJ2-1, reads DGGITQSPKYLFRKEGQNVTLSCEQNLNHDAMYWYRQDPGQGLRLIYYSQIVNDFQKGDIAEGYSVSREKKESFPLTVTSAQKNPTAFYLCASSRAISSYNEQFFGPGTRLTVL.

DNA for the CDR3: TGTGCCAGCAGCTTCAGCCCAGATACGCAGTATTTT. This translates into CASSFSPDTQYF. The chain is built from TRBV11-3 and TRBJ2-3, with D uncertain. The V gene's germline CDR1 is SGHNT and CDR2 YENEEA. The V and J ends lost 3 bases and 4 bases respectively, with 5 bases between them. The CDR3 has 12 amino acids.